A single sample gave rise to the 5 T cell receptor beta chains below, sequenced in a study of T cell responses to AZD1222 COVID-19 vaccine. Profiled with immunoSEQ multiplex PCR; TCRdb holds only in-frame clones, not every one. The sample holds approximately 170,000 clones, 80% to 95% seen once. The input for sequencing was peripheral blood, taken on day 0 of AZD1222 vaccination. These receptors all stem from an adult in good health.

This chain connects TRBV2 to TRBJ2-3, with TRBD2 identical over 10 bases. The V gene's germline CDR1 is SNHLY and CDR2 FYNNEI. The trim removed 7 bases at V and 3 bases at J, leaving 13 bases unmatched. The CDR3 length is 17 residues. In nucleotides, the CDR3 is TGTGCCAGCATCGAATTCTTAGCGGGGGGCCTGACAGATACGCAGTATTTT. The encoded protein is CASIEFLAGGLTDTQYF. The full variable domain, completed using reference TRBV2 and TRBJ2-3, is EPEVTQTPSHQVTQMGQEVILRCVPISNHLYFYWYRQILGQKVEFLVSFYNNEISEKSEIFDDQFSVERPDGSNFTLKIRSTKLEDSAMYFCASIEFLAGGLTDTQYFGPGTRLTVL.

The chain combines TRBV5-4 with TRBJ1-1; D is uncertain. The germline CDR1 and CDR2 sequences are SGHNT and YYREEE (reference sequence). The CDR3 consists of 13 residues. V was clipped by 4 bases and J by 1 base, with 8 bases between them. The CDR3 DNA reads TGTGCCAGCAGCCACGACGGGAACACTGAAGCTTTCTTT. Protein product: CASSHDGNTEAFF.

Only one count was recorded for this clone. CDR3 nucleotides: TGTGCCAGCAAAGAAGCGGGAGGGGGCTACACCTTC. As protein: CASKEAGGGYTF. This sequence joins TRBV28 and TRBJ1-2; D remains ambiguous. Germline V lookup: CDR1 MDHEN, CDR2 SYDVKM. The CDR3 is 12 amino acids. V was shortened by 7 bases and J by 8 bases, with 14 bases between the two germline ends.

V usage is TRBV7-2 and J usage is TRBJ2-3; 8 nucleotides line up with TRBD2. V shed 5 bases, J shed 1 base, and the junction held 11 bases outside the gene matches. The CDR3 sequence is 17 residues long. CDR1 and CDR2 from the germline V gene are SGHTA and FQGNSA. In DNA form, the CDR3 reads TGTGCCAGCAGCCTTCTGACTAGCGTGGGGGGCACAGATACGCAGTATTTT. Its translation: CASSLLTSVGGTDTQYF.

CDR3 in DNA: TGTGCCAGCAGTCGTAATGACAGGGGGGTCTATGGCTACACCTTC. The encoded protein is CASSRNDRGVYGYTF. The J gene is TRBJ1-2, the V gene TRBV6-5; 9 nucleotides agree with TRBD1. The CDR3 runs 15 residues. Germline trimming cut 5 bases from V and 4 bases from J; bases unmatched to any gene: 8. Germline CDR1 MNHEY, CDR2 SVGAGI.